The rows below give T cell receptor beta chains drawn from one sample of a study of blood T cell repertoires in COVID-19. This table comes from immunoSEQ multiplex PCR, and its TCRdb copy is limited to in-frame clones, with some not included. The data show some 83,000 clones, around 80% seen once. Sequences were obtained from peripheral blood. These receptors all come from a man between 60 and 75 years old with active or convalescent COVID-19. CDR3s include the opening cysteine and the closing phenylalanine or tryptophan. Fields, in order: J gene, clone size, D gene, V gene, CDR3 DNA, CDR3 protein. The D gene is left open where the match is weak. Some rows have no size entry. The others give once, few or many, or a class for an expanded clone.

J: TRBJ2-5; size: .; D: TRBD1; V: TRBV19; DNA: TGTGCCAGTAGTTTGGACAGGAGCCAAGAGACCCAGTACTTC; CDR3: CASSLDRSQETQYF
J: TRBJ2-5; size: .; D: .; V: TRBV6-5; DNA: TGTGCCAGCTCACCGACAGGCTTCGGGACCCAGTACTTC; CDR3: CASSPTGFGTQYF
J: TRBJ1-6; size: .; D: .; V: TRBV12-3/TRBV12-4; DNA: TGTGCCAGCAGTTTACAGGGGTATCCACCCCTCCACTTT; CDR3: CASSLQGYPPLHF
J: TRBJ2-7; size: .; D: TRBD1; V: TRBV5-5; DNA: TGTGCCAGCAGCCCAGGGGGGGGACAGGGCCCTTACGAGCAGTACTTC; CDR3: CASSPGGGQGPYEQYF
J: TRBJ1-3; size: .; D: TRBD1; V: TRBV18; DNA: TGTGCCAGTTCCGGGGACAGGAGCTCTGGAAACACCATATATTTT; CDR3: CASSGDRSSGNTIYF
J: TRBJ2-1; size: .; D: .; V: TRBV4-3; DNA: TGCGCCAGCAGCCAAGGGTACAGGGTGACCTACAATGAGCAGTTCTTC; CDR3: CASSQGYRVTYNEQFF
J: TRBJ1-6; size: .; D: .; V: TRBV9; DNA: TGTGCCAGCAGCCCGGGGGGGGACTATAATTCACCCCTCCACTTT; CDR3: CASSPGGDYNSPLHF
J: TRBJ2-7; size: few; D: TRBD2; V: TRBV27; DNA: TGTGCCAGCAGTTTACGGACTAGCGGGGCCCTTAGCTCCTACGAGCAGTACTTC; CDR3: CASSLRTSGALSSYEQYF
J: TRBJ1-5; size: once; D: .; V: TRBV15; DNA: TGTGCCACCAGCTCGGGTGTAGCAGGGGATGGCAATCAGCCCCAGCATTTT; CDR3: CATSSGVAGDGNQPQHF
J: TRBJ1-2; size: once; D: TRBD1; V: TRBV15; DNA: TGTGCCACCGAAGGACAGGGGACTGCTGGCTACACCTTC; CDR3: CATEGQGTAGYTF
J: TRBJ2-3; size: .; D: .; V: TRBV14; DNA: TGTGCCAGCAGCCAGGCTCGAACAGATACGCAGTATTTT; CDR3: CASSQARTDTQYF
J: TRBJ1-4; size: .; D: .; V: TRBV6-5; DNA: TGTGCCAGCAGTTACCAGGGCCTAACTAATGAAAAACTGTTTTTT; CDR3: CASSYQGLTNEKLFF
J: TRBJ1-2; size: .; D: .; V: TRBV11-2; DNA: TGTGCCAGCAGCCCCGTCGGGTTGAGCTATGGCTACACCTTC; CDR3: CASSPVGLSYGYTF
J: TRBJ2-7; size: .; D: TRBD1; V: TRBV11-2; DNA: TGTGCCAGCAGCCTAAAGACAGGGGGCGGCGAGCAGTACTTC; CDR3: CASSLKTGGGEQYF
J: TRBJ1-1; size: .; D: .; V: TRBV11-1; DNA: TGTGCCAGCAGCTTGCGGGTGACTGAAGCTTTCTTT; CDR3: CASSLRVTEAFF
J: TRBJ1-6; size: .; D: .; V: TRBV5-4; DNA: TGTGCCAGCAGCCTCAGGGAAACCTATAATTCACCCCTCCACTTT; CDR3: CASSLRETYNSPLHF
J: TRBJ2-7; size: .; D: TRBD2; V: TRBV20-1; DNA: TGCAGTGCTAGTTTACCGATAGCGGGGGGAGCCTACGAGCAGTACTTC; CDR3: CSASLPIAGGAYEQYF
J: TRBJ2-1; size: few; D: .; V: TRBV11-3; DNA: TGTGCCAGCAGCCCCAAATCCCCCACAAGAGAGCAGTTCTTC; CDR3: CASSPKSPTREQFF
J: TRBJ1-3; size: .; D: TRBD1; V: TRBV19; DNA: TGTGCCAGTAGTAACCCAGGGGGTGGAAACACCATATATTTT; CDR3: CASSNPGGGNTIYF
J: TRBJ1-2; size: .; D: TRBD1; V: TRBV5-6; DNA: TGTGCCAGCAGCCCCGGACAGGGGGCCTTCTATGGCTACACCTTC; CDR3: CASSPGQGAFYGYTF
J: TRBJ2-1; size: .; D: .; V: TRBV25-1; DNA: TGTGCCAGCACCGAATGGGGCAGGTCACACTACAATGAGCAGTTCTTC; CDR3: CASTEWGRSHYNEQFF
J: TRBJ2-7; size: .; D: .; V: TRBV6-5; DNA: TGTGCCAGCAAGGGGGGGGCCTACGAGCAGTACTTC; CDR3: CASKGGAYEQYF
J: TRBJ2-7; size: .; D: .; V: TRBV6-2/TRBV6-3; DNA: TGTGCCAGCAGTTACGCGGGGGCAGCTGTTGACTACGAGCAGTACTTC; CDR3: CASSYAGAAVDYEQYF
J: TRBJ2-5; size: .; D: TRBD1; V: TRBV7-2; DNA: TGTGCCACCAGACCGACAGGGGTTTTCCAAGAGACCCAGTACTTC; CDR3: CATRPTGVFQETQYF
J: TRBJ2-5; size: .; D: TRBD2; V: TRBV3-1/TRBV3-2; DNA: TGTGCCAGCAGCCCGCCCGGGACTAGGGGTCAAGAGACCCAGTACTTC; CDR3: CASSPPGTRGQETQYF
J: TRBJ1-4; size: .; D: TRBD1; V: TRBV5-6; DNA: TGTGCCAGCACCCTAACACAGGGGGCAGGTCCAGAAAAACTGTTTTTT; CDR3: CASTLTQGAGPEKLFF
J: TRBJ2-3; size: .; D: .; V: TRBV7-3; DNA: TGTGCCAGCAGCTTAAGCGGGGGCCCTCGTAGCACAGATACGCAGTATTTT; CDR3: CASSLSGGPRSTDTQYF
J: TRBJ1-2; size: .; D: TRBD1; V: TRBV7-2; DNA: TGTGCCAGCAGCTTAGGGGGACAGACCTATGGCTACACCTTC; CDR3: CASSLGGQTYGYTF